The rows below give T cell receptor beta chains drawn from one sample of a study of blood T cell repertoires in COVID-19. Sequenced by immunoSEQ multiplex PCR; TCRdb stores in-frame clones only, minus some. The sample lists under 200,000 clones, 70% to 80% occurring once. The sequencing input was PBMCs or T cells enriched from blood (not recorded which). The receptors shown here come from a woman in her 70s in a cohort exposed to, infected with or recovered from COVID-19 (not recorded which). Each CDR3 is given with its conserved first and last residue. Fields, in order: D gene, J gene, V gene, CDR3 protein. A D gene is named only where the DNA matches it firmly.

d_gene: NA
j_gene: TRBJ2-5
v_gene: TRBV5-6
CDR3aa: CASSLGRQETQYF

d_gene: TRBD1
j_gene: TRBJ1-3
v_gene: TRBV24-1
CDR3aa: CATSSSGTGGRNTIYF

d_gene: NA
j_gene: TRBJ2-1
v_gene: TRBV9
CDR3aa: CASSVKASGATARTIYNEQFF

d_gene: NA
j_gene: TRBJ1-1
v_gene: TRBV7-9
CDR3aa: CASSLSSPEAFF

d_gene: NA
j_gene: TRBJ1-1
v_gene: TRBV6-5
CDR3aa: CACSIGAWDEAFF

d_gene: NA
j_gene: TRBJ1-6
v_gene: TRBV7-2
CDR3aa: CASSTFDRFESPLHF

d_gene: NA
j_gene: TRBJ2-5
v_gene: TRBV5-4
CDR3aa: CASSVGLEETQYF

d_gene: TRBD2
j_gene: TRBJ2-1
v_gene: TRBV29-1
CDR3aa: CSVGRAGDLYNEQFF

d_gene: NA
j_gene: TRBJ2-3
v_gene: TRBV12-3/TRBV12-4
CDR3aa: CASSFSPPDTQYF

d_gene: NA
j_gene: TRBJ2-2
v_gene: TRBV7-9
CDR3aa: CASSPPGSGSQTGELFF

d_gene: NA
j_gene: TRBJ2-5
v_gene: TRBV14
CDR3aa: CASSQGWRLGETQYF

d_gene: NA
j_gene: TRBJ1-5
v_gene: TRBV28
CDR3aa: CASSDSDQPQHF

d_gene: TRBD2
j_gene: TRBJ2-1
v_gene: TRBV28
CDR3aa: CASSLVHSGSNEQFF

d_gene: TRBD1
j_gene: TRBJ1-2
v_gene: TRBV7-6
CDR3aa: CASSTRQGANYGYTF

d_gene: NA
j_gene: TRBJ2-7
v_gene: TRBV4-2
CDR3aa: CASSQGPGSSEQYF

d_gene: TRBD1
j_gene: TRBJ2-7
v_gene: TRBV7-8
CDR3aa: CASSGGQGNPYEQYF

d_gene: NA
j_gene: TRBJ1-6
v_gene: TRBV7-2
CDR3aa: CASSGTSSSPLHF

d_gene: TRBD2
j_gene: TRBJ2-7
v_gene: TRBV2
CDR3aa: CASSGLAGGYEQYF

d_gene: NA
j_gene: TRBJ1-1
v_gene: TRBV6-1
CDR3aa: CASSEALGGVTEAFF

d_gene: NA
j_gene: TRBJ1-2
v_gene: TRBV6-2/TRBV6-3
CDR3aa: CASSYLGAPAKPNYGYTF

d_gene: TRBD2
j_gene: TRBJ2-1
v_gene: TRBV5-1
CDR3aa: CASSLLAGGYNEQFF

d_gene: TRBD2
j_gene: TRBJ2-1
v_gene: TRBV5-6
CDR3aa: CASSSLPSGSGEQFF

d_gene: NA
j_gene: TRBJ2-1
v_gene: TRBV28
CDR3aa: CASSTTYNEQFF

d_gene: NA
j_gene: TRBJ2-7
v_gene: TRBV11-1
CDR3aa: CASSTVQEGEQYF

d_gene: NA
j_gene: TRBJ1-1
v_gene: TRBV6-4
CDR3aa: CASSYGRNTEAFF